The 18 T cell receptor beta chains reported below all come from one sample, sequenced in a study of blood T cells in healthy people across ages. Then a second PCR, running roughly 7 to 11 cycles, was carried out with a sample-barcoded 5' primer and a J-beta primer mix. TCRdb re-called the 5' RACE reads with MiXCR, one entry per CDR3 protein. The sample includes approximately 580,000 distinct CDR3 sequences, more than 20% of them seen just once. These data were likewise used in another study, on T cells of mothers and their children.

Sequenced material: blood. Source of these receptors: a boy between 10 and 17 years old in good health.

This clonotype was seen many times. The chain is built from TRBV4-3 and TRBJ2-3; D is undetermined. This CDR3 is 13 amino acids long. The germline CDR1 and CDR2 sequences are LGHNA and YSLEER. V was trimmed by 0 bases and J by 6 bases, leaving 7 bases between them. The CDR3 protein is CASSQDRSDTQYF. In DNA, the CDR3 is TGCGCCAGCAGCCAAGATCGGTCGGATACGCAGTATTTT.

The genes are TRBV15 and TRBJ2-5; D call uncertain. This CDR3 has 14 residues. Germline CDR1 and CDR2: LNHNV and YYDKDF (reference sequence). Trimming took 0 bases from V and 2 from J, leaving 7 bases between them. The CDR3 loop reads CATSRDLGQETQYF. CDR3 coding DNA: TGTGCCACCAGCAGAGATTTGGGGCAAGAGACCCAGTACTTC.

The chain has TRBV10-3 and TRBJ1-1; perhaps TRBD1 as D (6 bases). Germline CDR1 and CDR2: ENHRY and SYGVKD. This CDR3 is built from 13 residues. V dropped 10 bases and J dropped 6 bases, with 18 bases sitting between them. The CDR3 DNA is TGTGCCACCAGGGACACCACTCGACCTGAAGCTTTCTTT. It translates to CATRDTTRPEAFF.

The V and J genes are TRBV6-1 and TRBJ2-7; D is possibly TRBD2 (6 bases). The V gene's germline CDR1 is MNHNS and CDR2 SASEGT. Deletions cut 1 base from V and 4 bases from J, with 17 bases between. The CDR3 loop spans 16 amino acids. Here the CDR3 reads CASSEEFSDRGYEQYF. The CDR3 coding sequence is TGTGCCAGCAGTGAAGAGTTTTCTGACCGGGGGTACGAGCAGTACTTC.

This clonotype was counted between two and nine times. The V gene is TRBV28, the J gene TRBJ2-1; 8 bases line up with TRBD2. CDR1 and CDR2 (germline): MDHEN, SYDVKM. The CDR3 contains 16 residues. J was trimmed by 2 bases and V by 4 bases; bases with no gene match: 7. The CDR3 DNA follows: TGTGCCAGCAGTTACCGGGGTAGCGGGACCTACAATGAGCAGTTCTTC. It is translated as CASSYRGSGTYNEQFF.

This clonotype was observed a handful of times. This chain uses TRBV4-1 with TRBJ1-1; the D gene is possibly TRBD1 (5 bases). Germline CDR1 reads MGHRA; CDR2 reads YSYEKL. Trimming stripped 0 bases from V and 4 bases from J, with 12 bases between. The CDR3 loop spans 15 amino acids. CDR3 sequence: CASSQDRASRTEAFF. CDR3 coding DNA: TGCGCCAGCAGCCAAGACAGGGCCTCCCGCACTGAAGCTTTCTTT.

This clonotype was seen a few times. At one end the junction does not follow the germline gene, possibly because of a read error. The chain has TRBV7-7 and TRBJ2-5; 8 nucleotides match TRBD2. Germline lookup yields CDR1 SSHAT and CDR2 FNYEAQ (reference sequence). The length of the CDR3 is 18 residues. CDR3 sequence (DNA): TGTGCTAGCAGCTTACTCCTCTCAAGCGGGGGTTCCCAAGAGACCCAGTACTTC. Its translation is CASSLLLSSGGSQETQYF.

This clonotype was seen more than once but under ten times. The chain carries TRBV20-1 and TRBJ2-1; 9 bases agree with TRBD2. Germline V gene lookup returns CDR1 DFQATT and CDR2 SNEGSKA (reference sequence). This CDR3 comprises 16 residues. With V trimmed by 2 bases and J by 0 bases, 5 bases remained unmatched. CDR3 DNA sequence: TGCAGTGCTAGATCAAGAGCGGGAGGCTCCTACAATGAGCAGTTCTTC. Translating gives CSARSRAGGSYNEQFF.

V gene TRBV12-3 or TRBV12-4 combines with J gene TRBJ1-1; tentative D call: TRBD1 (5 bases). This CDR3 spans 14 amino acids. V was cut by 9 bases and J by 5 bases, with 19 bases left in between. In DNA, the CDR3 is TGTGCCAGTAAAGAAGGGGCACGATGGACTGAAGCTTTCTTT. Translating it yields CASKEGARWTEAFF.

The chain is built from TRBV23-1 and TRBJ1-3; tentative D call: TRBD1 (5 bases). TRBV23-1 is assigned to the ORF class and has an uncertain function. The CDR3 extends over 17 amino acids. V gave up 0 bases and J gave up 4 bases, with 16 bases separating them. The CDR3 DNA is TGCGCCAGCAGTCAATCGGGTCACCGTCGGGGGGGAAACACCATATATTTT. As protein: CASSQSGHRRGGNTIYF.

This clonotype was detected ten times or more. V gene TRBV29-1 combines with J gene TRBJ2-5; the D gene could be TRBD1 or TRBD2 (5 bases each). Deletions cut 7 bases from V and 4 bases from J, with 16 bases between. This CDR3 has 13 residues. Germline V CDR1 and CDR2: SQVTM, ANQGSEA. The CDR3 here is CSAGTLLGETQYF. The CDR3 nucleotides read TGCAGCGCCGGGACCCTACTTGGAGAGACCCAGTACTTC.

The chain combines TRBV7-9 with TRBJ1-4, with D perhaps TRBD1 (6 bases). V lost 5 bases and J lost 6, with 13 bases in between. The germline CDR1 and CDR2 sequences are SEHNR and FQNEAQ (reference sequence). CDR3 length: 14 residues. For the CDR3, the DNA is TGTGCCAGCAGCCCCGGGGGGGCCCATGAAAAACTGTTTTTT. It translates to CASSPGGAHEKLFF.

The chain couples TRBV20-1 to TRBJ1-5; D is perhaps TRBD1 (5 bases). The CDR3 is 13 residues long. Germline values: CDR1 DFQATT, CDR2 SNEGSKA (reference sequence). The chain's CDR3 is CSSRGGGNQPQHF. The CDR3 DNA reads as TGCAGCTCGAGGGGAGGGGGCAATCAGCCCCAGCATTTT.

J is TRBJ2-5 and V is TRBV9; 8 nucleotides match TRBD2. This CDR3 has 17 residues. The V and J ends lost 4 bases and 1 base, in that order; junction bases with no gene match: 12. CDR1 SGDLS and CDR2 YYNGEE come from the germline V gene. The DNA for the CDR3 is TGTGCCAGCAGCCCATGGGACGGGAGGGCCTTCCAAGAGACCCAGTACTTC. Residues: CASSPWDGRAFQETQYF.

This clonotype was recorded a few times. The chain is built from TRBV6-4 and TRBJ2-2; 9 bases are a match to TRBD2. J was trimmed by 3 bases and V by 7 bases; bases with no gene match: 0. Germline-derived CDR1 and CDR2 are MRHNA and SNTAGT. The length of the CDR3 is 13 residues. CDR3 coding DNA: TGTGCCAGCACTAGCGGGGACACCGGGGAGCTGTTTTTT. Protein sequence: CASTSGDTGELFF.

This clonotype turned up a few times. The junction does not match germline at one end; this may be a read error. The DNA of the CDR3 is TGTGCCAGCAGTTTGGAGGGGGGAAATGAAAAACTGTTTTTT. This encodes CASSLEGGNEKLFF. The genes are TRBV5-5 and TRBJ1-4; TRBD1 might be the D (6 bases). The length of the CDR3 is 14 residues. Germline loops: CDR1 SGHKS, CDR2 YYEKEE (reference sequence).

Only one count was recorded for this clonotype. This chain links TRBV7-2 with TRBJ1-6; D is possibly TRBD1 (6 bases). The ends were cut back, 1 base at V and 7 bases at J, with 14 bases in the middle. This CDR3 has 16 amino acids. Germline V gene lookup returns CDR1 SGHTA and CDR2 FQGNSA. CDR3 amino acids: CASSLVGRGGNSPLHF. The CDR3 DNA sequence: TGTGCCAGCAGCTTAGTGGGCAGGGGAGGGAATTCACCCCTCCACTTT.

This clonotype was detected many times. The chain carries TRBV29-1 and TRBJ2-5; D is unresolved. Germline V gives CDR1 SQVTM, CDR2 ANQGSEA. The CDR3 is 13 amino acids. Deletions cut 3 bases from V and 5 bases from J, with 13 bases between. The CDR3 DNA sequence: TGCAGCGTTGACACAGATTCCATGGAGACCCAGTACTTC. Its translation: CSVDTDSMETQYF.